This T cell receptor beta chain was sequenced for a study of T cell responses to AZD1222 COVID-19 vaccine. General study results and limits: CD4 TCRs linked to vaccination spanned spike, dominating at 160-218 and 743-854. Clonal diversity may have been underestimated in mostly white British donors.

Clones were read by immunoSEQ multiplex PCR, and TCRdb kept only the in-frame ones, dropping some. The data contain approximately 150,000 clones, roughly 89% of them singletons. Remarks on this clone: Its cognate antigen is unknown.

This TCR was sampled from an adult who received the AZD1222 COVID-19 vaccine. The sample was peripheral blood, taken 28 days after the second AZD1222 dose.

CDR3 bases: TGTGCCAGCTCACAGGGGACAGGGGGCGCCTCCTCTCTACTCGAGCAGTACTTC. This gives the protein CASSQGTGGASSLLEQYF. The chain carries TRBV18 and TRBJ2-7; 12 nucleotides match TRBD1. Per the germline V gene, CDR1 is KGHSH and CDR2 is LQKENI. The CDR3 length is 18 residues. V was pared by 4 bases and J by 6 bases, with 16 bases of the junction left unmatched.